This TCR beta chain was sequenced during a study of vaccination effects on CD4 cells after COVID-19. This CDR3 is built from 13 residues. V dropped 2 bases and J dropped 5 bases, with 9 bases sitting between them. Per germline, CDR1 SGHAT and CDR2 FQDESV (reference sequence). The repertoire was sequenced with immunoSEQ multiplex PCR; TCRdb's copy has only in-frame clones and lacks some. The sample shows about 46,000 clones, around 70% of them seen only once. Once cultured for approximately eleven days, the cells underwent separation to obtain CD4+ T cells. Comment on this clone: Its matching antigen is unknown.

The source material was CD4+ T cells from PBMCs cultured without peptide, sampled before COVID-19 vaccination. V and J are TRBV11-1 and TRBJ1-1; the D is unclear. This receptor was taken from a human donor who had a prior SARS-CoV-2 infection. CDR3 bases: TGTGCCAGCAGCTTACTTAGTGGAACTGAAGCTTTCTTT. Encoded protein: CASSLLSGTEAFF. Looking up the rest from reference TRBV11-1 and TRBJ1-1 gives the full variable domain: EAEVAQSPRYKITEKSQAVAFWCDPISGHATLYWYRQILGQGPELLVQFQDESVVDDSQLPKDRFSAERLKGVDSTLKIQPAELGDSAMYLCASSLLSGTEAFFGQGTRLTVV.